These T cell receptor beta chains were read from a single sample in a study of T-cell reconstitution after alpha-beta-depleted transplantation in children. In TCRdb, the PCR reads were re-called with MiXCR into one record per CDR3 protein. The sample has about 980,000 distinct CDR3 sequences, under 30% seen once; the top ten hold roughly 28%. The sequencing used PBMCs, mostly from graft donor cells, collected 360 days after TCRalphabeta/CD19-depleted stem cell transplant. Source of these receptors: a boy in the first two years of life who had a stem cell transplant for SCID, so the T cells may come from the graft donor. CDR3s include the opening cysteine and the closing phenylalanine or tryptophan. D genes are given only for firm matches. Where a row states a size, it is once, few, many or the class of an expanded clone; other rows omit it.

TRBJ2-3	NA	few	TRBV20-1	CSARDFPTDTQYF	TGCAGTGCTAGGGACTTCCCCACAGATACGCAGTATTTT
TRBJ2-4	NA	few	TRBV5-1	CASSLSSNIQYF	TGCGCCAGCAGCTTGAGTTCAAACATTCAGTACTTC
TRBJ2-1	NA	NA	TRBV7-8	CASSLYGGQNNEQFF	TGTGCCAGCAGCTTATATGGGGGCCAGAACAATGAGCAGTTCTTC
TRBJ2-2	TRBD2	once	TRBV6-5	CASSYSRLAGGPATGELFF	TGTGCCAGCAGTTACTCGAGGCTAGCGGGGGGGCCGGCCACCGGGGAGCTGTTTTTT
TRBJ2-1	TRBD1	NA	TRBV19	CASSSGTVDNEQFF	TGTGCCAGTTCTTCCGGGACAGTAGACAATGAGCAGTTCTTC
TRBJ2-3	NA	few	TRBV5-1	CASQGLSTDTQYF	TGCGCCAGCCAGGGACTTAGCACAGATACGCAGTATTTT
TRBJ2-3	NA	few	TRBV29-1	CSARTEASSTDTQYF	TGCAGCGCCCGGACCGAAGCTTCTAGCACAGATACGCAGTATTTT
TRBJ1-2	TRBD1	few	TRBV4-3	CASSQEVSGGYYGYTF	TGCGCCAGCAGCCAAGAGGTCTCAGGGGGATACTATGGCTACACCTTC
TRBJ2-1	NA	NA	TRBV4-1	CASSQGPVKYNEQFF	TGCGCCAGCAGCCAAGGACCCGTAAAGTACAATGAGCAGTTCTTC
TRBJ2-7	NA	NA	TRBV20-1	CSARGAGGEQRREQYF	TGCAGTGCCAGGGGAGCAGGGGGGGAACAAAGGAGAGAGCAGTACTTC
TRBJ1-2	TRBD1	few	TRBV4-1	CASSPYSDRGYGYTF	TGCGCCAGCAGCCCTTACTCGGACAGGGGCTATGGCTACACCTTC
TRBJ2-7	TRBD1	few	TRBV4-1	CASSQPGQEHEQYF	TGCGCCAGCAGCCAACCGGGACAGGAGCACGAGCAGTACTTC
TRBJ2-7	NA	few	TRBV7-2	CASSFWWDEQYF	TGTGCCAGCAGCTTCTGGTGGGACGAGCAGTACTTC
TRBJ2-3	NA	few	TRBV20-1	CSARGSIDTQYF	TGCAGTGCTAGAGGGTCGATAGATACGCAGTATTTT
TRBJ2-7	NA	few	TRBV19	CASSAGPNYEQYF	TGTGCCAGTAGTGCCGGACCTAACTACGAGCAGTACTTC
TRBJ2-3	TRBD1	few	TRBV2	CASSERGTVSTDTQYF	TGTGCCAGCAGTGAGAGGGGGACAGTGAGCACAGATACGCAGTATTTT
TRBJ2-7	NA	NA	TRBV2	CASYGRPTYEQYF	TGTGCCAGCTACGGAAGGCCAACCTACGAGCAGTACTTC
TRBJ2-7	TRBD1	NA	TRBV10-3	CAIRTYTGGEQYF	TGTGCCATCAGGACTTATACAGGGGGGGAGCAGTACTTC
TRBJ2-7	NA	NA	TRBV2	CASSDQGPLDEQYF	TGTGCCAGCAGTGATCAGGGGCCTTTAGACGAGCAGTACTTC
TRBJ2-4	TRBD2	few	TRBV6-7	CASSSGLPQAKNIQYF	TGTGCCAGCAGTTCGGGACTACCGCAAGCCAAAAACATTCAGTACTTC
TRBJ2-5	NA	NA	TRBV20-1	CSANTGFLSQETQYF	TGCAGTGCAAACACCGGGTTCCTTAGCCAGGAGACCCAGTACTTC
TRBJ2-2	NA	NA	TRBV19	CASSTQGPWTGELFF	TGTGCCAGTAGTACCCAGGGACCCTGGACCGGGGAGCTGTTTTTT
TRBJ2-5	TRBD2	NA	TRBV28	CASSLPGGPGETQYF	TGTGCCAGCAGTCTCCCGGGGGGGCCGGGGGAGACCCAGTACTTC
TRBJ2-5	TRBD1	few	TRBV6-1	CASRDRGGGQETQYF	TGTGCCAGCAGGGACAGGGGTGGAGGCCAAGAGACCCAGTACTTC
TRBJ2-5	NA	NA	TRBV6-5	CASSYAGARETQYF	TGTGCCAGCAGTTACGCGGGCGCCAGGGAGACCCAGTACTTC
TRBJ2-5	TRBD2	NA	TRBV20-1	CSARDPSRSGVQQETQYF	TGCAGTGCTAGAGATCCCTCCCGTAGCGGGGTACAACAAGAGACCCAGTACTTC
TRBJ1-1	TRBD1	few	TRBV5-1	CASSFGQGTTEAFF	TGCGCCAGCAGCTTCGGACAGGGGACCACTGAAGCTTTCTTT
TRBJ2-3	NA	NA	TRBV20-1	CSARDLGRGTDTQYF	TGCAGTGCTAGAGATCTGGGCAGAGGCACAGATACGCAGTATTTT
TRBJ1-2	TRBD1	NA	TRBV12-3/TRBV12-4	CASIPSTGGNGYTF	TGTGCCAGCATCCCATCGACAGGGGGCAATGGCTACACCTTC
TRBJ2-7	TRBD1	NA	TRBV5-1	CASSLGGQGLYEQYF	TGCGCCAGCAGCTTGGGGGGACAGGGACTCTACGAGCAGTACTTC
TRBJ2-1	TRBD1	few	TRBV4-3	CASSPNRDSYNEQFF	TGCGCCAGCAGCCCTAACCGGGACAGTTACAATGAGCAGTTCTTC